The text below deals with one T cell receptor (beta chain). Antigen: not known. This could be a read error, since a much larger clone is one nucleotide away. V was shortened by 5 bases and J by 3 bases, with 23 bases between the two germline ends. CDR1 and CDR2 from the germline V gene are SGHTA and FQGNSA. This CDR3 has 18 residues. Time point described: newly diagnosed GD, antithyroid drugs for less than 3 months. RNA extracted from PBMCs served as the sequencing template. Graves' disease diagnosis used American Thyroid Association guidelines. Sequencing libraries for TCR beta were prepared with iRepertoire HTBI primers and Arm-PCR of CDR3 regions. One entry per CDR3 protein, called by TCRdb with MiXCR from the multiplex PCR reads. Of 350,000 to 450,000 distinct CDR3 sequences detected, about a sixth appear once; the ten largest clones hold approximately 30%. These data come from a study of regulatory T cells in long-lasting Graves disease. Overall study results and limits: Newly diagnosed patients had higher TCR diversity than persistent Graves' patients did.

These data were likewise used in another study, on T cells in Graves' hyperthyroidism and ophthalmopathy.

V is TRBV7-2 and J is TRBJ2-1, with D unclear. This sequence was found in a man aged 40-50 years with Graves disease. Source: peripheral blood mononuclear cells (PBMCs), taken at new diagnosis, from a patient treated with antithyroid drugs. CDR3 nucleotides: TGTGCCAGCAGCCGTTCTCCCCCGCTCGGTCCCTTCTACAATGAGCAGTTCTTC. Translation gives CASSRSPPLGPFYNEQFF.